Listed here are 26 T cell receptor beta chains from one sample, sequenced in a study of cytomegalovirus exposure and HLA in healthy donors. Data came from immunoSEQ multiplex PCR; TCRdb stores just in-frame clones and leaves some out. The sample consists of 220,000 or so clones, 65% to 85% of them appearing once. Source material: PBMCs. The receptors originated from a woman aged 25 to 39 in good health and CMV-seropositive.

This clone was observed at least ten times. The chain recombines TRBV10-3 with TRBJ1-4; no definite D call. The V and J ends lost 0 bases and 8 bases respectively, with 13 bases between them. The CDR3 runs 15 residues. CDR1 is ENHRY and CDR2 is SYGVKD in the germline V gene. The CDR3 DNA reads TGTGCCATCAGTGAGTCGAACGAGGGAGAGGAAAAACTGTTTTTT. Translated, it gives CAISESNEGEEKLFF.

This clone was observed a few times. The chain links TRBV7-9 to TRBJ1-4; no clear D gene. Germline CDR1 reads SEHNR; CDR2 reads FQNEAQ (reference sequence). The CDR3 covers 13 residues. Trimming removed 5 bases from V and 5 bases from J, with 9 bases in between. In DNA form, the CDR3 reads TGTGCCAGCAGCCGGGGATACAATGAAAAACTGTTTTTT. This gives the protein CASSRGYNEKLFF.

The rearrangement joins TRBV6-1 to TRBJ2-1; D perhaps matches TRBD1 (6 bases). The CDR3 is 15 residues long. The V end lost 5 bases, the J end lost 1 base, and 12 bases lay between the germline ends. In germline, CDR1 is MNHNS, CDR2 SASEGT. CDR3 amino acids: CASSIRDNSYNEQFF. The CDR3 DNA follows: TGTGCCAGCAGTATTCGGGACAATTCCTACAATGAGCAGTTCTTC.

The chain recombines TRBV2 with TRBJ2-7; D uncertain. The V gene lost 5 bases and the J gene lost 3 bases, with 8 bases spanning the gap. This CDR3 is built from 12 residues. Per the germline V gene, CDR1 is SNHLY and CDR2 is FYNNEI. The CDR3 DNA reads TGTGCCAGCAGTTCTTTCCACTACGAGCAGTACTTC. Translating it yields CASSSFHYEQYF.

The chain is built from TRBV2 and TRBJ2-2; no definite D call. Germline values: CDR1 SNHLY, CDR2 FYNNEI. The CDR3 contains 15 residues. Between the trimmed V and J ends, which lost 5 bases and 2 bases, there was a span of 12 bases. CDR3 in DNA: TGTGCCAGCAGTTCAGAACGGAGTAACACCGGGGAGCTGTTTTTT. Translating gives CASSSERSNTGELFF.

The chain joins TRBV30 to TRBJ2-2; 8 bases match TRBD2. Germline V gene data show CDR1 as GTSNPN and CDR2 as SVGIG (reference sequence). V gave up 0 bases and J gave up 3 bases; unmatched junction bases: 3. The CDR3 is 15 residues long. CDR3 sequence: CAWSVAGEDTGELFF. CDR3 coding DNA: TGTGCCTGGAGTGTAGCGGGGGAAGACACCGGGGAGCTGTTTTTT.

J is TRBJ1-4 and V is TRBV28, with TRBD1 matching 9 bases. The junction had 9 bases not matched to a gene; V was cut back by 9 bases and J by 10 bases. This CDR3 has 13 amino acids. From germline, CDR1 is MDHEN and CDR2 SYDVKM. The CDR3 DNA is TGTGCCAGTCGTACAGGGGGCGAGGGAAAACTGTTTTTT. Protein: CASRTGGEGKLFF.

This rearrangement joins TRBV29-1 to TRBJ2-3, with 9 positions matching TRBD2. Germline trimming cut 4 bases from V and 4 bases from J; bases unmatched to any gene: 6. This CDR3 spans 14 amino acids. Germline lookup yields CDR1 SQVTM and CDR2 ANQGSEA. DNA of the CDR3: TGCAGCGTTGCCAATCTAGCGGGACCAGATACGCAGTATTTT. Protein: CSVANLAGPDTQYF.

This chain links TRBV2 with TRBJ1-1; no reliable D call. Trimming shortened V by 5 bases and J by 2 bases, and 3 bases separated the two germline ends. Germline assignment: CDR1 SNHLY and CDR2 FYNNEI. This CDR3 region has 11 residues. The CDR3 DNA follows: TGTGCCAGCAGTAGTAACACTGAAGCTTTCTTT. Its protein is CASSSNTEAFF.

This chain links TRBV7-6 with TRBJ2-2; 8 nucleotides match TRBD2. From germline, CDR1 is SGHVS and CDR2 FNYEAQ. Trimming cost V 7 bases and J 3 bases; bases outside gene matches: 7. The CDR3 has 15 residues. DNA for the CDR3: TGTGCCAGCAACTTTTATAGCGGGGACACCGGGGAGCTGTTTTTT. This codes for CASNFYSGDTGELFF. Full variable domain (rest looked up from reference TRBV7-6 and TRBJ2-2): GAGVSQSPRYKVTKRGQDVALRCDPISGHVSLYWYRQALGQGPEFLTYFNYEAQQDKSGLPNDRFSAERPEGSISTLTIQRTEQRDSAMYRCASNFYSGDTGELFFGEGSRLTVL.

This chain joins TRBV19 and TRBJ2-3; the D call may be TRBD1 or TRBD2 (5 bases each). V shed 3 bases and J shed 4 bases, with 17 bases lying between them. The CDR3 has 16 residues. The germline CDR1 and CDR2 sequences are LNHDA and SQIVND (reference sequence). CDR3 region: CASSIGAGQGADTQYF. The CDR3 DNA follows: TGTGCCAGTAGTATCGGGGCGGGCCAGGGAGCAGATACGCAGTATTTT. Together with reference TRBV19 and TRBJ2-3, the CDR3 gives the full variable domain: DGGITQSPKYLFRKEGQNVTLSCEQNLNHDAMYWYRQDPGQGLRLIYYSQIVNDFQKGDIAEGYSVSREKKESFPLTVTSAQKNPTAFYLCASSIGAGQGADTQYFGPGTRLTVL.

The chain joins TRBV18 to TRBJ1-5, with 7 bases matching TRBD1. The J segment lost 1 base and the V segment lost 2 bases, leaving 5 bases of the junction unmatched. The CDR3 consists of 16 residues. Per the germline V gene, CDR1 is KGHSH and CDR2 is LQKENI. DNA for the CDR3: TGTGCCAGCTCACCATTTAACAGGGGAAGCAATCAGCCCCAGCATTTT. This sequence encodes CASSPFNRGSNQPQHF.

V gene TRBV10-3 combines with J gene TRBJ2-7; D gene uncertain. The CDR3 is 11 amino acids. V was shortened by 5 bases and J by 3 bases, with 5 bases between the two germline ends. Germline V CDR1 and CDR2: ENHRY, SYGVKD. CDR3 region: CAISTNYEQYF. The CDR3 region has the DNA TGTGCCATCAGTACGAACTACGAGCAGTACTTC.

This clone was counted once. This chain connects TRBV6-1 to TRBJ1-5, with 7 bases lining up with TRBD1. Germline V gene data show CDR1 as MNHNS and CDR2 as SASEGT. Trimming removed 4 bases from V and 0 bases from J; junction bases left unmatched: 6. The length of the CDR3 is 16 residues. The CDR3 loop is CASSGAAGGSNQPQHF. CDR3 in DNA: TGTGCCAGCAGTGGGGCGGCAGGGGGTAGCAATCAGCCCCAGCATTTT.

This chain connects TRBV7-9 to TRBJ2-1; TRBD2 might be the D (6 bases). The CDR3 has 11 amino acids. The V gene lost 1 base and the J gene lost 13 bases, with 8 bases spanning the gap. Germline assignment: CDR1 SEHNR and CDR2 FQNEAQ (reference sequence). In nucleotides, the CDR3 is TGTGCCAGCAGCTTAGGGCGGGGTCAGTTCTTC. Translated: CASSLGRGQFF. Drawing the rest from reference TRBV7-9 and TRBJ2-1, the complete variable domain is DTGVSQNPRHKITKRGQNVTFRCDPISEHNRLYWYRQTLGQGPEFLTYFQNEAQLEKSRLLSDRFSAERPKGSFSTLEIQRTEQGDSAMYLCASSLGRGQFFGPGTRLTVL.

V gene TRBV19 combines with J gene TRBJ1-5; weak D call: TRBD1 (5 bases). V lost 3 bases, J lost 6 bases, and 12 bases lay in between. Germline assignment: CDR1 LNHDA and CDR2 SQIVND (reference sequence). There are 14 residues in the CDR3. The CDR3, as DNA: TGTGCCAGTAGTATCGGTCCAGGGCTTCAGCCCCAGCATTTT. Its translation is CASSIGPGLQPQHF.

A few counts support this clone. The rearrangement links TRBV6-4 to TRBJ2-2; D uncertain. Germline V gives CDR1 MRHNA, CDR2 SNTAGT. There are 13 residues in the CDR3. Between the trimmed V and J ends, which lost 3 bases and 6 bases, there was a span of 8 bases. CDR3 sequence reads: CASSEGQPGELFF. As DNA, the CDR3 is TGTGCCAGCAGTGAGGGCCAGCCCGGGGAGCTGTTTTTT.

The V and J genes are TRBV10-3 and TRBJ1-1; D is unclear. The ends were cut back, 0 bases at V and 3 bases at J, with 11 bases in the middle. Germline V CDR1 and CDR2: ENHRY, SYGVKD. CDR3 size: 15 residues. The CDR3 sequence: CAISESSISDTEAFF. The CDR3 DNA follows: TGTGCCATCAGTGAGTCGTCGATAAGTGACACTGAAGCTTTCTTT.

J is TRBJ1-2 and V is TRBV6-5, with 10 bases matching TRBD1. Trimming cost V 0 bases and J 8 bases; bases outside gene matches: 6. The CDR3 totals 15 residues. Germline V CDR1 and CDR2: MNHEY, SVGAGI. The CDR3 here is CASSYSGTGERGYTF. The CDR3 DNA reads TGTGCCAGCAGTTACTCAGGGACAGGGGAAAGGGGCTACACCTTC.

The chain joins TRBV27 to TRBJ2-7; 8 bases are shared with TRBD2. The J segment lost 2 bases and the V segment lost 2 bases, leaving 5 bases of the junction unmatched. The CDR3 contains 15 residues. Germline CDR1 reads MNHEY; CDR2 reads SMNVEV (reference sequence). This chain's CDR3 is CASSLGAGGPYEQYF. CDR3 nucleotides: TGTGCCAGCAGTTTAGGGGCGGGGGGCCCCTACGAGCAGTACTTC.

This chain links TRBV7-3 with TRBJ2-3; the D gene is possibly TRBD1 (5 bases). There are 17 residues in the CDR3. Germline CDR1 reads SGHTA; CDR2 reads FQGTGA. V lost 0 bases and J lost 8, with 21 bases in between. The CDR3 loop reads CASSLTTGGGLQGTQYF. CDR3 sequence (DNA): TGTGCCAGCAGCTTAACCACTGGCGGCGGTCTCCAGGGTACGCAGTATTTT.

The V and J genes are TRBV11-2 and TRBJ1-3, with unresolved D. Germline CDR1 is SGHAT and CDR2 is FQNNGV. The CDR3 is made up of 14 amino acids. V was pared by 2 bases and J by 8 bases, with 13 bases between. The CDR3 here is CASSLIRNHYTIYF. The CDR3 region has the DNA TGTGCCAGCAGCTTAATACGTAACCACTACACCATATATTTT. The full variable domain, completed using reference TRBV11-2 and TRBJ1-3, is EAGVAQSPRYKIIEKRQSVAFWCNPISGHATLYWYQQILGQGPKLLIQFQNNGVVDDSQLPKDRFSAERLKGVDSTLKIQPAKLEDSAVYLCASSLIRNHYTIYFGEGSWLTVV.

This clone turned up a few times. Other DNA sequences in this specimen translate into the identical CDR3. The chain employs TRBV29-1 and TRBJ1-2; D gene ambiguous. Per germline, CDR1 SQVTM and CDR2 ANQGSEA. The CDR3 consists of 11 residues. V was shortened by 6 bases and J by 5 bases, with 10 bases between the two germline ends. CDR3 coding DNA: TGCAGCGTCCCCGGACGGTATGGCTACACCTTC. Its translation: CSVPGRYGYTF.

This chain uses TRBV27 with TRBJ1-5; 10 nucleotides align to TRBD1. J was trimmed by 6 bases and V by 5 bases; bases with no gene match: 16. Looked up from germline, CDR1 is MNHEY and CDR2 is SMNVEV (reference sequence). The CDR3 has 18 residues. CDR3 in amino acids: CASSPTATIRDRGQPQHF. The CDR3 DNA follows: TGTGCCAGCAGTCCGACGGCAACAATCCGGGACAGGGGTCAGCCCCAGCATTTT.

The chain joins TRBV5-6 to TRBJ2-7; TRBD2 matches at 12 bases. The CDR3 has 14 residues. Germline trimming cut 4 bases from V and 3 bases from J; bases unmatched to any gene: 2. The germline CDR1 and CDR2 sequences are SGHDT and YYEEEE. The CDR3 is CASSPLAGGYEQYF. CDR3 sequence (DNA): TGTGCCAGCAGCCCACTAGCGGGAGGCTACGAGCAGTACTTC.

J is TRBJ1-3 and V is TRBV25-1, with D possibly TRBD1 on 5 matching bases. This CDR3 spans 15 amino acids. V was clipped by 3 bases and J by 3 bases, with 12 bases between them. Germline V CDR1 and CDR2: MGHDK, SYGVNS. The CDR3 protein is CASSDGANFGNTIYF. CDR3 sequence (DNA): TGTGCCAGCAGTGACGGGGCTAACTTTGGAAACACCATATATTTT.